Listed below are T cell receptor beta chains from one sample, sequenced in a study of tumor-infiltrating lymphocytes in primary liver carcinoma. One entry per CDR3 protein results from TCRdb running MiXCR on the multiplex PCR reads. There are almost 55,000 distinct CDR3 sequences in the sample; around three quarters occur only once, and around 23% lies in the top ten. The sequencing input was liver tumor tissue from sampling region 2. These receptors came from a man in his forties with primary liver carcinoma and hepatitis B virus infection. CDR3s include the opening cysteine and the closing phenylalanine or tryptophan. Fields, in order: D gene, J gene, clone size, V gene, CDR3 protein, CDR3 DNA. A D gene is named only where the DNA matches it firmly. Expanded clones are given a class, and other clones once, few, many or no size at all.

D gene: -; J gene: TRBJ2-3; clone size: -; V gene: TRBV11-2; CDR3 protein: CASTPSGTGSTDTQYF; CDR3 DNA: TGTGCCAGCACCCCATCCGGGACGGGGAGCACAGATACGCAGTATTTT
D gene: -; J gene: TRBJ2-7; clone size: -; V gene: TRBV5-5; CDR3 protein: CAISLRPGDRYEQYF; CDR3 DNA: TGTGCCATCAGCTTGCGACCCGGGGATCGTTACGAGCAATACTTC
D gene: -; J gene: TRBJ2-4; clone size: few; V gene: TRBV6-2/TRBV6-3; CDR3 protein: CASCYGEAIIQYF; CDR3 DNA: TGTGCCAGCTGTTATGGGGAGGCGATCATTCAGTACTTC
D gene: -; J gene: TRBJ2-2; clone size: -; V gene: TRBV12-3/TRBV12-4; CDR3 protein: CTSSLRDTFTGELFF; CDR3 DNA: TGTACCAGCAGTTTAAGGGACACTTTCACCGGGGAACTGTTTTTT
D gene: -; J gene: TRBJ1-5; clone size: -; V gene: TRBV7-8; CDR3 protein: CASTLGFAGTLDSNRPQHF; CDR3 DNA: TGTGCCAGCACCTTAGGGTTCGCAGGAACACTCGATAGCAATCGGCCCCAGCATTTT
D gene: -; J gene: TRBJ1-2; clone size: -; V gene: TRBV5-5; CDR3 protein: CTSNSSIGLSYTF; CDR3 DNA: TGTACCAGCAACTCTAGTATAGGGTTAAGCTACACCTTC
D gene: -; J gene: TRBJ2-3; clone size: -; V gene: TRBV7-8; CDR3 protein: CASSLYGPGAGMQYF; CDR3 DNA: TGTGCCAGCAGCTTATACGGACCGGGGGCAGGAATGCAGTATTTT
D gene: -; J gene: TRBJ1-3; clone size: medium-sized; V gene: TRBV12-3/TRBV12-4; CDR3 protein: CASTTGAATGNTIYF; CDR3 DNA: TGTGCCAGCACGACCGGGGCAGCGACTGGAAACACCATATATTTT
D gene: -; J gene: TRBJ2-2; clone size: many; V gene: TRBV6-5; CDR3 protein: CASSYSRDTGELFF; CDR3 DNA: TGTGCCAGCAGTTACTCTCGGGACACCGGGGAGCTGTTTTTT
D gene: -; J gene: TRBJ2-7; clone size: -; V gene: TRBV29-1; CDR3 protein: CNVEDLGREQYF; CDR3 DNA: TGCAATGTTGAAGATTTAGGGAGAGAGCAGTACTTC
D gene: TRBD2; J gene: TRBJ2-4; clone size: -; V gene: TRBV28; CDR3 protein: CASSSPGTSGKNTQYF; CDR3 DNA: TGTGCCAGCAGTTCCCCCGGGACTAGCGGCAAAAACACTCAGTATTTC
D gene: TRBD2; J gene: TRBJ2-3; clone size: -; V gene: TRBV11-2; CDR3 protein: CATSLREVGADTQYF; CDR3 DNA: TGTGCCACTAGCTTACGGGAGGTTGGCGCAGATACGCAGTATTTT
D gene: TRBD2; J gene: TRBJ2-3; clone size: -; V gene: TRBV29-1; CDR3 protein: CGVSGGPVGYTQYF; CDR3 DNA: TGCGGCGTTTCGGGAGGGCCGGTGGGATACACGCAGTATTTT
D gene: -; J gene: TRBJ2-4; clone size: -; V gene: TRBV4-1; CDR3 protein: CASSPGRLTARNIQYF; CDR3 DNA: TGCGCCAGCAGCCCGGGGAGACTAACAGCCAGAAACATTCAGTACTTC
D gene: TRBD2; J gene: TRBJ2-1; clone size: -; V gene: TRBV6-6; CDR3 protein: CASTGPTSLSYNEQLF; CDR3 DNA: TGTGCCAGCACTGGGCCGACTAGCCTCTCCTACAATGAGCAGCTCTTC
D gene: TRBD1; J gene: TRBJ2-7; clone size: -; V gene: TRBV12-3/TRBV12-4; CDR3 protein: CASSLVAGDSEQYF; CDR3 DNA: TGTGCCAGCAGTTTAGTAGCAGGGGACAGCGAGCAGTACTTC
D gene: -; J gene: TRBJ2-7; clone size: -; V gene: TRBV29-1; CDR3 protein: CSIEGDGSYEQYF; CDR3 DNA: TGCAGCATTGAGGGAGACGGCTCCTATGAGCAGTACTTC
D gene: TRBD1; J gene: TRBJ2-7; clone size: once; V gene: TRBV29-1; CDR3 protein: CSVIIGGSPYEQCF; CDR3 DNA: TGTAGCGTTATAATAGGGGGCAGCCCCTACGAGCAGTGCTTC
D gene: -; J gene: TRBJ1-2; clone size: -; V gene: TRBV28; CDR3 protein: CASSLRGGRNYGYTF; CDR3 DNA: TGTGCCAGCAGTCTTCGCGGAGGGCGTAACTATGGCTACACCTTC
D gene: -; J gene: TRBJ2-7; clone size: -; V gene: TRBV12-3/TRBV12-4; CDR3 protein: CASRPGGGNYEQYF; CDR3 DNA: TGTGCCAGCAGGCCAGGAGGGGGGAACTACGAGCAGTACTTC
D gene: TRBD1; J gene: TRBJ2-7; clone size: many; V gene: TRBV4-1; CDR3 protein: CASSQPPGTGGSYEQYF; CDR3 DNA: TGCGCCAGCAGCCAACCCCCCGGGACAGGGGGCTCCTACGAGCAGTACTTC
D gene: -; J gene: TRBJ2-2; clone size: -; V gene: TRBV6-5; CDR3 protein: CASSHAVDGTGELLF; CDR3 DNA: TGTGCCAGCAGTCACGCAGTAGACGGCACCGGGGAGCTGCTTTTT
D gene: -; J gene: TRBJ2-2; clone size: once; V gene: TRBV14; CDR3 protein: CTGSTTGASAGELFF; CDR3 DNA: TGTACCGGCAGCACCACGGGGGCTTCGGCCGGGGAGCTGTTTTTT
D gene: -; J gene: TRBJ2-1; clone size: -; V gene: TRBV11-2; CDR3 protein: CASYRGPGDEQFF; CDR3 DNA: TGTGCCAGCTACCGGGGCCCTGGGGATGAGCAGTTCTTC
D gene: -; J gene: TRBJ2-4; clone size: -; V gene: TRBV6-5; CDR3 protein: CASSQLLLGVQYF; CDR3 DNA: TGTGCCAGCAGCCAACTATTGCTAGGGGTTCAGTACTTC
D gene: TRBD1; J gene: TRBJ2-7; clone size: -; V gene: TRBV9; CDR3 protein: CTRSPTGQSGEQYF; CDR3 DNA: TGTACCAGAAGCCCGACGGGACAGAGTGGCGAGCAGTACTTC
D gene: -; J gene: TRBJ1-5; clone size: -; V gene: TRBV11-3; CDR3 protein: CACSLDLGVAQPQHF; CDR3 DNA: TGTGCCTGCAGCTTAGATCTGGGGGTGGCTCAGCCCCAGCATTTT
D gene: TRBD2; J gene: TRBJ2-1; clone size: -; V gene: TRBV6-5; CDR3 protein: CASRREASGRGEQCF; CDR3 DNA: TGTGCCAGCAGAAGGGAAGCTAGCGGGAGAGGTGAGCAGTGCTTC
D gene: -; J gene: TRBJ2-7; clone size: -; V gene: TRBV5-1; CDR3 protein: CASSSLGLPPGEQYF; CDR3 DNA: TGCGCCAGCAGCTCCCTGGGGCTACCCCCCGGCGAGCAGTATTTC
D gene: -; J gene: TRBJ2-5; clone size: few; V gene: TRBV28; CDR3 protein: CASSFGLEGGSGETQYF; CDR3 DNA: TGTGCCAGCAGCTTCGGATTGGAAGGGGGTTCCGGGGAGACCCAGTACTTC
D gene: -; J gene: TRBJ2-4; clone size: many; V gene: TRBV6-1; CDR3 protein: CASESGSGAKNIQYF; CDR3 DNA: TGTGCCAGCGAGTCAGGGTCGGGTGCCAAAAACATTCAGTACTTC
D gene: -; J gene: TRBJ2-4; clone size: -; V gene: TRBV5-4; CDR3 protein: CASSLSLAKNIEYF; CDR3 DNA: TGTGCCAGCAGCCTATCTCTAGCCAAGAACATTGAGTACTTC